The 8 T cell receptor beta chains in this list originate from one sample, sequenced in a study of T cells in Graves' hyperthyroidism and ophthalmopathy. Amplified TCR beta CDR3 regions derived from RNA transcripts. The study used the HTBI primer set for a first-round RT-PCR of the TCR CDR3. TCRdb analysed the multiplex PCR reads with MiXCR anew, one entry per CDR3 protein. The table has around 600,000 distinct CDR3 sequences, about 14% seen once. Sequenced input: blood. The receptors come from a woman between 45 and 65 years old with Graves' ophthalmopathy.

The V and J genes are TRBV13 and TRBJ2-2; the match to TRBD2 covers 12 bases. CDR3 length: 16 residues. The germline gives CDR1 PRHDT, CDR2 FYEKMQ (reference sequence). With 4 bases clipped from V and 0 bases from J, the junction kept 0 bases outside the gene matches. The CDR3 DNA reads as TGTGCCAGCAGCTGGACTAGCGGGACGAACACCGGGGAGCTGTTTTTT. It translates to CASSWTSGTNTGELFF.

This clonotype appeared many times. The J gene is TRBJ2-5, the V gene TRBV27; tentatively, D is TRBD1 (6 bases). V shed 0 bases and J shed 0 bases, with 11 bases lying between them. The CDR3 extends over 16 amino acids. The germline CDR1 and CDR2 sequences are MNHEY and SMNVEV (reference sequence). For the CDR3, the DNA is TGTGCCAGCAGTTTATCACCTCAGGGGTACCAAGAGACCCAGTACTTC. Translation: CASSLSPQGYQETQYF.

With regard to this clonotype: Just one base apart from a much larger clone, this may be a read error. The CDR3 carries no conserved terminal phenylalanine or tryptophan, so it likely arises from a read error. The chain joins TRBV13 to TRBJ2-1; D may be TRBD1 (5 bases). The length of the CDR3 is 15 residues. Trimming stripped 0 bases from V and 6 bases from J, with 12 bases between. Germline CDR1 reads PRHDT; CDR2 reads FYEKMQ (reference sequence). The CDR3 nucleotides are TGTGCCAGCAGCTTAGGCAGGGTCAAGTTCAATGAGCAGTTCTCC. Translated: CASSLGRVKFNEQFS.

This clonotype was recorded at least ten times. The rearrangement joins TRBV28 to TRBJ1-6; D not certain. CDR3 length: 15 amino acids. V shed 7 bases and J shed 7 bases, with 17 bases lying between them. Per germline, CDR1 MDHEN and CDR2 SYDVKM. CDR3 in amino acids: CASTPPGLGNSPLHF. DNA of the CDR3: TGTGCCAGCACCCCACCGGGCCTAGGGAATTCACCCCTCCACTTT.

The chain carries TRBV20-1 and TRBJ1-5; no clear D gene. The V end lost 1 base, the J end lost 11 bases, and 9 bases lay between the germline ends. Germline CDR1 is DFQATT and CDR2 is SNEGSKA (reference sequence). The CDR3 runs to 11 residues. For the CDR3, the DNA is TGCAGTGCTAGAGTAGATTTGGCCCAGCATTTT. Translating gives CSARVDLAQHF.

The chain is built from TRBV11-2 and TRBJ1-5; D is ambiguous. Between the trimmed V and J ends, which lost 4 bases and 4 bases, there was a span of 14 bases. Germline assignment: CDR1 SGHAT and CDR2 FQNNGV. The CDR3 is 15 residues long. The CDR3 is CASSSSRTGNQPQHF. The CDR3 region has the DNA TGTGCCAGCAGCTCCTCACGGACGGGGAATCAGCCCCAGCATTTT.

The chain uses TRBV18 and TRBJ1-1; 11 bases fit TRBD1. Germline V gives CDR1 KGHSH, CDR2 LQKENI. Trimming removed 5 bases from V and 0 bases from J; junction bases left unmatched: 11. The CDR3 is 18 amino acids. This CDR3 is CASSSLGTGGLMNTEAFF. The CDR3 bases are TGTGCCAGCTCATCACTAGGGACAGGGGGTTTAATGAACACTGAAGCTTTCTTT.

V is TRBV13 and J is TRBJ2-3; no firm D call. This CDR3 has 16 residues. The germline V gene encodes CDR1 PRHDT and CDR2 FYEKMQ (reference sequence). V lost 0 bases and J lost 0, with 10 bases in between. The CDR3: CASSLGNGISTDTQYF. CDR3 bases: TGTGCCAGCAGCTTAGGCAACGGAATTAGCACAGATACGCAGTATTTT.